Described below is a single T cell receptor (beta chain) sequence and its context. Its specificity is unknown. The source of the sample is a study of PD-1 blockade in classical Hodgkin lymphoma. General study results and limits: Relapsed/refractory patients reportedly had the lowest baseline TCR diversity, below newly diagnosed patients, who were below healthy donors. After ASCT, patients who started nivolumab under 1 year later were excluded. At C4D1, TCR diversity had climbed significantly for CD4+ cells, though not for CD8+ cells.

CDR3 length equals 15 residues. CDR1 and CDR2 from the germline V gene are SGHRS and YFSETQ. Trimming cost V 0 bases and J 1 base, with 7 bases left between them. Produced via immunoSEQ multiplex PCR; TCRdb's table is partial and in-frame only. The table records under 35,000 clones, about 85% of them present only once. Time point meaning: cycle 4 day 1 (C4D1), after less than 7 weeks of nivolumab. Relapses following autologous stem cell transplantation were seen in all patients, with brentuximab vedotin exposure varying. Purified CD4+ T cells were obtained from thawed PBMCs through magnetic negative selection.

The sequencing here drew on CD4+ T cells from blood, taken before the fourth cycle of nivolumab. J is TRBJ2-2 and V is TRBV5-1, with D hard to call. This clonotype was obtained from a human donor with classical Hodgkin lymphoma. CDR3 nucleotides: TGCGCCAGCAGCTTGGCCTGGCAGAACACCGGGGAGCTGTTTTTT. Its translation is CASSLAWQNTGELFF.